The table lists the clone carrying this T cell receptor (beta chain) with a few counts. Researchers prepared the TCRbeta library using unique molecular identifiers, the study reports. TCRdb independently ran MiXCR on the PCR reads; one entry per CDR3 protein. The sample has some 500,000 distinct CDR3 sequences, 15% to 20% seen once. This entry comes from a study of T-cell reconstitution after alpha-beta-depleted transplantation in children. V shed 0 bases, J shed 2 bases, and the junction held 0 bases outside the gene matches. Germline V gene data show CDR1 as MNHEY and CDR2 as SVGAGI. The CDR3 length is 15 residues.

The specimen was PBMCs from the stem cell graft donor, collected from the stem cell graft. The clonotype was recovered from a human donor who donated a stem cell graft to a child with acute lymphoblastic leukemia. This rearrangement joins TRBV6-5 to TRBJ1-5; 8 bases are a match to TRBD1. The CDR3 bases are TGTGCCAGCAGTTACTCACAGGGGGGCAATCAGCCCCAGCATTTT. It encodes CASSYSQGGNQPQHF.